A selection of T cell receptor beta chains follows, all from one sample in a study of T cell repertoires in cytomegalovirus infection. From the reads, TCRdb called clonotypes with MiXCR, one entry per CDR3 protein. Among a few hundred thousand distinct CDR3 sequences listed, 40% were seen once. Their recognized antigens are unknown. This specimen consisted of cultured PBMCs, obtained from culture after CMV antigen stimulation. These receptors were collected from a human donor in good health (CMV status not recorded). Some clones in this sample may be carry-over from other donors' samples. CDR3s include the opening cysteine and the closing phenylalanine or tryptophan. The D gene is left open where the match is weak. The size of a clone is reported for some rows only, either as once, few or many, or as a class for expanded clones.

clone size	V gene	D gene	J gene	CDR3 length	CDR3 protein	CDR3 DNA
.	TRBV27	.	TRBJ1-5	16	CATNPQTGYSNQPQHF	TGTGCCACGAATCCCCAGACCGGTTATAGCAATCAGCCCCAGCATTTT
few	TRBV7-2	.	TRBJ2-1	15	CASSLVRISYNEQFF	TGTGCCAGCAGCTTAGTCCGGATCTCCTACAATGAGCAGTTCTTC
once	TRBV18	.	TRBJ1-2	16	CASSPPGQLSDYGYTF	TGTGCCAGCTCACCACCTGGCCAGTTGTCAGACTATGGCTACACCTTC
few	TRBV11-2	.	TRBJ2-3	16	CASSSPYGIGPDTQYF	TGTGCCAGCAGCTCCCCCTACGGGATTGGGCCAGATACGCAGTATTTT
.	TRBV7-9	.	TRBJ2-7	11	CASSLRAEQYF	TGTGCCAGCAGCTTAAGGGCAGAGCAGTACTTC
few	TRBV12-3/TRBV12-4	.	TRBJ1-6	14	CASSWGNYNSPLHF	TGTGCCAGCAGTTGGGGCAACTATAATTCACCCCTCCACTTT
.	TRBV19	.	TRBJ2-1	12	CASSIFSGEQFF	TGTGCCAGTAGTATTTTTAGCGGAGAGCAGTTCTTC
.	TRBV7-2	TRBD2	TRBJ2-1	14	CASSLSLAGNEQFF	TGTGCCAGCAGCTTATCACTAGCGGGTAATGAGCAGTTCTTC
.	TRBV18	.	TRBJ2-3	13	CASSPGRDDTQYF	TGTGCCAGCTCACCTGGGCGGGATGATACGCAGTATTTT
many	TRBV7-8	TRBD2	TRBJ2-3	15	CASSPIAGEADTQYF	TGTGCCAGCAGCCCCATAGCGGGAGAGGCAGATACGCAGTATTTT
few	TRBV12-3/TRBV12-4	.	TRBJ2-2	12	CASSPYAGELFF	TGTGCCAGCAGTCCCTATGCCGGGGAGCTGTTTTTT
.	TRBV5-4	.	TRBJ2-5	15	CASTTPEGRGETQYF	TGTGCCAGCACCACTCCCGAGGGGCGCGGGGAGACCCAGTACTTC
few	TRBV7-6	TRBD2	TRBJ2-3	18	CASSLAFGLAGSTDTQYF	TGTGCCAGCAGCTTAGCGTTTGGACTAGCGGGGAGCACAGATACGCAGTATTTT
few	TRBV12-3/TRBV12-4	.	TRBJ1-2	15	CASSLAVQLIYGYTF	TGTGCCAGCAGTTTAGCGGTACAGTTAATCTATGGCTACACCTTC
few	TRBV29-1	.	TRBJ2-1	13	CSPPVGAPDEQFF	TGCAGCCCCCCCGTGGGAGCCCCGGATGAGCAGTTCTTC
.	TRBV15	.	TRBJ1-6	15	CATSRDPRRNSPLHF	TGTGCCACCAGCAGAGATCCGCGGAGGAATTCACCCCTCCACTTT
.	TRBV6-5	.	TRBJ2-1	14	CASSSTDYYNEQFF	TGTGCCAGCAGTTCTACAGACTACTACAATGAGCAGTTCTTC
many	TRBV7-2	TRBD1	TRBJ1-3	16	CASSPGQGRGGNTIYF	TGTGCCAGCAGCCCCGGACAGGGGAGGGGAGGAAACACCATATATTTT
.	TRBV2	TRBD1	TRBJ1-6	14	CASSRTGVRSPLHF	TGTGCCAGCAGCCGGACAGGGGTCAGGTCACCCCTCCACTTT
.	TRBV5-1	.	TRBJ1-3	15	CASSRDGISGNTIYF	TGCGCCAGCAGCCGAGACGGGATTTCTGGAAACACCATATATTTT
.	TRBV5-1	.	TRBJ2-3	16	CASSFGTDLFTDTQYF	TGCGCCAGCAGCTTCGGGACCGACCTTTTCACAGATACGCAGTATTTT
.	TRBV20-1	TRBD2	TRBJ2-5	16	CSATPLAGRKQETQYF	TGCAGTGCTACACCTTTAGCGGGGAGAAAGCAAGAGACCCAGTACTTC
.	TRBV5-1	.	TRBJ1-1	13	CASSNSGNTEAFF	TGCGCCAGCAGCAATTCGGGGAACACTGAAGCTTTCTTT
few	TRBV7-8	.	TRBJ1-6	15	CASSLAGDRNSPLHF	TGTGCCAGCAGCTTAGCGGGGGATCGCAATTCACCCCTCCACTTT
.	TRBV27	TRBD1	TRBJ2-2	21	CASRPPQQPGQGETNTGELFF	TGTGCCAGCCGGCCCCCTCAGCAGCCGGGACAGGGGGAGACGAACACCGGGGAGCTGTTTTTT
.	TRBV7-9	.	TRBJ2-2	14	CASTQLGSAGELFF	TGTGCCAGCACCCAACTGGGCAGCGCTGGGGAGCTGTTTTTT
.	TRBV19	.	TRBJ2-2	17	CASSIGRGRFAAGELFF	TGTGCCAGTAGTATTGGTAGGGGACGGTTTGCTGCCGGGGAGCTGTTTTTT
.	TRBV6-1	.	TRBJ2-5	14	CASNNYGGGETQYF	TGTGCCAGCAATAACTACGGGGGCGGAGAGACCCAGTACTTC
.	TRBV30	.	TRBJ1-5	14	CAWSSTAVNQPQHF	TGTGCCTGGAGTAGTACCGCCGTAAATCAGCCCCAGCATTTT
.	TRBV19	.	TRBJ1-1	14	CASSDPLLGGEAFF	TGTGCCAGTAGTGATCCCCTCCTAGGTGGTGAAGCTTTCTTT
.	TRBV7-8	TRBD1	TRBJ1-2	14	CASSLPGQGTSYTF	TGTGCCAGCAGCTTACCGGGACAGGGGACGAGCTACACCTTC
few	TRBV6-5	TRBD1	TRBJ2-7	14	CASRTNRGLNEQYF	TGTGCCAGCAGAACGAACAGGGGGCTAAATGAGCAGTACTTC
.	TRBV4-1	.	TRBJ2-1	13	CASSQGGRDEQFF	TGCGCCAGCAGCCAGGGAGGAAGGGATGAGCAGTTCTTC
.	TRBV7-9	.	TRBJ1-1	15	CASSLPPGVSTEAFF	TGTGCCAGCAGCTTACCACCGGGGGTCAGCACTGAAGCTTTCTTT
.	TRBV6-2/TRBV6-3	.	TRBJ2-5	16	CASSYSWDFNQETQYF	TGTGCCAGCAGTTACTCTTGGGATTTTAATCAAGAGACCCAGTACTTC
.	TRBV11-2	.	TRBJ2-2	13	CASSLMALAELFF	TGTGCCAGCAGCTTAATGGCCCTCGCGGAGCTGTTTTTT
.	TRBV6-6	.	TRBJ2-5	16	CASSYGGTSYQETQYF	TGTGCCAGCAGTTACGGCGGGACTTCGTACCAAGAGACCCAGTACTTC
few	TRBV19	.	TRBJ2-1	17	CASSNTPGTSSYNEQFF	TGTGCCAGTAGTAACACGCCCGGGACGAGCTCCTACAATGAGCAGTTCTTC
.	TRBV14	.	TRBJ2-3	16	CASSQGRGPLTDTQYF	TGTGCCAGCAGCCAAGGCCGTGGCCCCTTAACAGATACGCAGTATTTT
.	TRBV6-2/TRBV6-3	.	TRBJ2-5	13	CASSNHGGETQYF	TGTGCCAGCAGTAACCACGGTGGGGAGACCCAGTACTTC